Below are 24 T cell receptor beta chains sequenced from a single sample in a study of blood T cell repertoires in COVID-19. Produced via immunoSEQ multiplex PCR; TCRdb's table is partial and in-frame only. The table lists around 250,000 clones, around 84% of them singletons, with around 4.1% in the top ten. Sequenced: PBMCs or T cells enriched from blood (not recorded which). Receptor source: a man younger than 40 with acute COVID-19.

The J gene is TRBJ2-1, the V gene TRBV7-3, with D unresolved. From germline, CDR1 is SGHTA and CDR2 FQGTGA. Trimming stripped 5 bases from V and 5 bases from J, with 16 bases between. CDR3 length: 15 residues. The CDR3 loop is CASSPPNPRNNEQFF. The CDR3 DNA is TGTGCCAGCAGCCCCCCCAACCCGCGGAACAATGAGCAGTTCTTC.

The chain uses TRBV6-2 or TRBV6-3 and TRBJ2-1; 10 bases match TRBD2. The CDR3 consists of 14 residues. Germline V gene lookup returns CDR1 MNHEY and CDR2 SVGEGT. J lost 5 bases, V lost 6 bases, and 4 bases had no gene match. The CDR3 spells CASSPGLADNEQFF. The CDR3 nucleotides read TGTGCCAGCAGCCCCGGACTAGCGGACAATGAGCAGTTCTTC.

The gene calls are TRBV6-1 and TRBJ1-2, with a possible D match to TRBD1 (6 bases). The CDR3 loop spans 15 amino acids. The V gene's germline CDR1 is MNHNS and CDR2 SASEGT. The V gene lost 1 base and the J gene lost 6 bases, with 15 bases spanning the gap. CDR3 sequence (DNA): TGTGCCAGCAGTGAAGTGCGGGGGCGCGGAGATGGCTACACCTTC. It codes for CASSEVRGRGDGYTF.

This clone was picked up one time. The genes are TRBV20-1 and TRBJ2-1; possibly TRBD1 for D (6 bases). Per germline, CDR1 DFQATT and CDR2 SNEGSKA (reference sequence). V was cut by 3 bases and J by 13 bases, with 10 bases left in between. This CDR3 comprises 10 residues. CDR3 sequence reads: CSASLTGQFF. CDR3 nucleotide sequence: TGCAGTGCTAGCTTGACAGGCCAGTTCTTC.

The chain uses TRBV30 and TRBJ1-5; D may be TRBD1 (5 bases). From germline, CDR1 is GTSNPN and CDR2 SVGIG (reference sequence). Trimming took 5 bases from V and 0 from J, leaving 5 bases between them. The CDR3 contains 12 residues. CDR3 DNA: TGTGCCTGGGGACATAGCAATCAGCCCCAGCATTTT. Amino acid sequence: CAWGHSNQPQHF.

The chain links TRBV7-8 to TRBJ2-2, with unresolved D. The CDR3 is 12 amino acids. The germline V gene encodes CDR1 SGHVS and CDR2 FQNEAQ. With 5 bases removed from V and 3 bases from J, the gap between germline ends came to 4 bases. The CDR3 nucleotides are TGTGCCAGCAGCCCCGACACCGGGGAGCTGTTTTTT. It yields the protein CASSPDTGELFF.

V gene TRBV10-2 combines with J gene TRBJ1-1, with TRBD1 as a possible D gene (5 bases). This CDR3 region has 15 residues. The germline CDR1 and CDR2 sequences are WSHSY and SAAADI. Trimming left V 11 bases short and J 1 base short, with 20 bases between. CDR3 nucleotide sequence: TGCGCCGCCAGCGGGGCAGACTTGGGGAACACTGAAGCTTTCTTT. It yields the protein CAASGADLGNTEAFF.

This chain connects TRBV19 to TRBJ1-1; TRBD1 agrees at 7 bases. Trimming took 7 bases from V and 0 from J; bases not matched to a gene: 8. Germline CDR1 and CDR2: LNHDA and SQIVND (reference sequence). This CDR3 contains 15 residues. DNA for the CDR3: TGTGCCAGTACCCAACCGGGACAGCTGAACACTGAAGCTTTCTTT. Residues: CASTQPGQLNTEAFF.

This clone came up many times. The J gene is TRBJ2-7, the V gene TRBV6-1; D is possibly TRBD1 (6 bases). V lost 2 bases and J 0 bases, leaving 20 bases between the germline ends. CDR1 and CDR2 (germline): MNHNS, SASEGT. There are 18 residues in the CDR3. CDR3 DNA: TGTGCCAGCAGTGAATTGGGGCTGACAGGCCAAAGCTCCTACGAGCAGTACGTC. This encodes CASSELGLTGQSSYEQYV.

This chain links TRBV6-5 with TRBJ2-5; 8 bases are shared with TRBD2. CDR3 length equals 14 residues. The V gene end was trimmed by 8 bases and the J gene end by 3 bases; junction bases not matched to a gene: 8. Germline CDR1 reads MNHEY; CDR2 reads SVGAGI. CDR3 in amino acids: CASLGGGRKETQYF. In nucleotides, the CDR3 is TGTGCCAGCCTCGGCGGCGGGAGGAAAGAGACCCAGTACTTC.

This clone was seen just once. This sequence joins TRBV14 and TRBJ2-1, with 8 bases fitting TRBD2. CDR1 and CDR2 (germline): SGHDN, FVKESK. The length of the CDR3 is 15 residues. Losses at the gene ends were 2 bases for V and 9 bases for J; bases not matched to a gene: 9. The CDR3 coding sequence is TGTGCCAGCAGCCAAACGCCCCTTAGCGGGACTGAGCAGTTCTTC. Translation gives CASSQTPLSGTEQFF.

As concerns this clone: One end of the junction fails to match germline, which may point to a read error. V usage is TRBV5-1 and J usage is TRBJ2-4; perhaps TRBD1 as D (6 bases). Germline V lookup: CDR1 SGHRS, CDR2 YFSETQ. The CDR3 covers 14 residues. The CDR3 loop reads CASSWGPGENIQYF. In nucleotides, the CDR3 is TGTGCCAGCAGCTGGGGACCAGGGGAAAACATTCAGTACTTC.

CDR3 sequence (DNA): TGCGCCAGCAGAGCGGACCACAGGGGGTCCCCGGGACCTTACGAGCAGTACGTC. The encoded protein is CASRADHRGSPGPYEQYV. V usage is TRBV10-1 and J usage is TRBJ2-7, with 8 positions matching TRBD1. Germline CDR1 reads WNHNN; CDR2 reads SYGVQD (reference sequence). Germline trimming cut 6 bases from V and 4 bases from J; bases unmatched to any gene: 20. This CDR3 region has 18 residues.

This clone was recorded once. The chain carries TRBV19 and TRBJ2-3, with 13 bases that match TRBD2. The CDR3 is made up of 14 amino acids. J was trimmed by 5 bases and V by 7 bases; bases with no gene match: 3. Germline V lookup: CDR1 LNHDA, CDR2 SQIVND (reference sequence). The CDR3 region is CASKLAGGRDTQYF. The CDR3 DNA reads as TGTGCCAGTAAACTAGCGGGAGGGAGAGATACGCAGTATTTT.

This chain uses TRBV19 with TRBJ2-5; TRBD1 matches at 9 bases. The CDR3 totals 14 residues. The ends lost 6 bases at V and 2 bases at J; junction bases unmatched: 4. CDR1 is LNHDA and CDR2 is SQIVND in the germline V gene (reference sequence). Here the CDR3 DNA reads TGTGCCAGTAGGGACAGGGGACGGCAAGAGACCCAGTACTTC. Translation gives CASRDRGRQETQYF.

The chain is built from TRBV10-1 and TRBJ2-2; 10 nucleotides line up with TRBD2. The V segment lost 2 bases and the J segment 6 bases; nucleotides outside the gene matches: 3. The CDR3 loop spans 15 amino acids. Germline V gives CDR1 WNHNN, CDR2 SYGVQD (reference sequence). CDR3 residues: CASSEASGGPGELFF. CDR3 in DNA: TGCGCCAGCAGTGAGGCTAGCGGGGGCCCCGGGGAGCTGTTTTTT.

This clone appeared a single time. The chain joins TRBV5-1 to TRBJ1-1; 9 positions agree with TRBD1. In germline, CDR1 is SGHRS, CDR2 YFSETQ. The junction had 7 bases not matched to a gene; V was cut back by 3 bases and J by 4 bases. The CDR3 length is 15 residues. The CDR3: CASSWRTGDSTEAFF. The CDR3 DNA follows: TGCGCCAGCAGCTGGCGGACAGGGGACAGCACTGAAGCTTTCTTT.

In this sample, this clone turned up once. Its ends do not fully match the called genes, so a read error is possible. In DNA, the CDR3 is TGTGCCAGCAGCCCCGGCAAGTCTAGCCTGCTCTTC. This sequence encodes CASSPGKSSLLF. The J gene is TRBJ2-4, the V gene TRBV7-8; D is possibly TRBD2 (5 bases). CDR1 SGHVS and CDR2 FQNEAQ come from the germline V gene. The CDR3 totals 12 residues. The whole variable domain, filled in from reference TRBV7-8 and TRBJ2-4, reads GAGVSQSPRYKVAKRGQDVALRCDPISGHVSLFWYQQALGQGPEFLTYFQNEAQLDKSGLPSDRFFAERPEGSVSTLKIQRTQQEDSAVYLCASSPGKSSLLFGAGTRLSVL.

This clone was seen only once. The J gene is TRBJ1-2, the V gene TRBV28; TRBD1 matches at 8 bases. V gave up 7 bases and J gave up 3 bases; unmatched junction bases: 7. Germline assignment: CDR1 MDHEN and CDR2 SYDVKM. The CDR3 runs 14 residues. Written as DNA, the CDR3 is TGTGCCAGCACCACGGACAGGGTTGACTATGGCTACACCTTC. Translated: CASTTDRVDYGYTF.

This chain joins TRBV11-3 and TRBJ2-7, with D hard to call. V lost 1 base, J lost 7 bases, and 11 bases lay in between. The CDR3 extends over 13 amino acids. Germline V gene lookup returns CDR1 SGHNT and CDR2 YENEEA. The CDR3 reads CASSLGGSQEQYV. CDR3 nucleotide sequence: TGTGCCAGCAGCTTAGGTGGCTCGCAGGAGCAGTACGTC.

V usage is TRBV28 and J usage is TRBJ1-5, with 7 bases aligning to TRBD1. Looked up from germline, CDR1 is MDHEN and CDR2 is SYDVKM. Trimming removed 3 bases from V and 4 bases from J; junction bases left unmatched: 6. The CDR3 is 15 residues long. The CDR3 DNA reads TGTGCCAGCAGTTTTTTCGTACAGGGGAATCAGCCCCAGCATTTT. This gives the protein CASSFFVQGNQPQHF.

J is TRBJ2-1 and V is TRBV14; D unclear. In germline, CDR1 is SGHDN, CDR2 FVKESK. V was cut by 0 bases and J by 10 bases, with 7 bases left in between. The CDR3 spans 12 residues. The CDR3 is CASSQDLREQFF. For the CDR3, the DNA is TGTGCCAGCAGCCAAGATCTCCGGGAGCAGTTCTTC.

Here the CDR3 DNA reads TGTGCCAGCAGCCAAGAGTCGCGAAGCGAGCAGTACGTC. Amino acid sequence: CASSQESRSEQYV. The chain carries TRBV3-1 (or the pseudogene TRBV3-2) and TRBJ2-7; D is undetermined. V lost 0 bases to trimming and J lost 6 bases, with 9 bases between them. Germline assignment: CDR1 LGHDT and CDR2 YNNKEL (reference sequence). This CDR3 is built from 13 residues.

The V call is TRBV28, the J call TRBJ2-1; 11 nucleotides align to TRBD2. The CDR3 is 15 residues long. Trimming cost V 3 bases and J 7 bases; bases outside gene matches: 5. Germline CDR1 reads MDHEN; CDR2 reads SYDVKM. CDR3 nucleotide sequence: TGTGCCAGCAGTTTCTTAGCGGGGGGGAAAAATGAGCAGTTCTTC. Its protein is CASSFLAGGKNEQFF.